Listed below are T cell receptor beta chains from one sample, sequenced in a study of T-cell reconstitution after alpha-beta-depleted transplantation in children. One entry per CDR3 protein results from TCRdb running MiXCR on the PCR reads. The sample includes around 200,000 distinct CDR3 sequences, around 8.4% of them seen just once. The material sequenced was PBMCs, mostly from graft donor cells, taken 360 days after TCRalphabeta/CD19-depleted stem cell transplant. The source is a male patient under 10 years old who had a stem cell transplant for acute myeloid leukemia, so the T cells may come from the graft donor. The CDR3 runs from the conserved cysteine through the conserved F or W. A D gene is named only where the DNA matches it firmly. Clone size, where shown, is once, few, many, or a class for clones that have expanded.

len,abundance,d_gene,j_gene,v_gene,CDR3nt,CDR3aa
13,many,TRBD1,TRBJ1-2,TRBV10-3,TGTGCCTCCAAGGGGACAGATAACTATGGCTACACCTTC,CASKGTDNYGYTF
15,many,TRBD2,TRBJ2-5,TRBV29-1,TGCAGCGTTCCGGGACTAGCGGGAGGGCTAGGGACCCAGTACTTC,CSVPGLAGGLGTQYF
21,-,-,TRBJ1-6,TRBV12-5,TGTGCTAGTGGTTTGGCCCTAGGTGTAGTCCAGGGCCAATTATATAATTCACCCCTCCACTTT,CASGLALGVVQGQLYNSPLHF
14,many,-,TRBJ1-3,TRBV2,TGTGCCAGCAGCGAACTGGTCTCTGGAAACACCATATATTTT,CASSELVSGNTIYF
15,-,-,TRBJ2-3,TRBV12-3/TRBV12-4,TGTGCCAGCAGAGCCTTCGGCAGGTTGCCAGATACGCAGTATTTT,CASRAFGRLPDTQYF
18,-,TRBD2,TRBJ2-1,TRBV7-9,TGTGCCAGCAGCCTCTCTTCGATTAGCGGGAGGACAGGGAATGAGCAGTTCTTC,CASSLSSISGRTGNEQFF
16,few,TRBD1,TRBJ1-2,TRBV5-1,TGCGCCAGCAGCTTGGCGTGGACAGGGGGCTACTATGGCTACACCTTC,CASSLAWTGGYYGYTF
13,many,-,TRBJ2-5,TRBV21-1,TGTGCCAGCAGGAAAGACAGGGAAGAGACCCAGTACTTC,CASRKDREETQYF
14,-,-,TRBJ2-1,TRBV11-3,TGTGCCAGCAGCTTGAAGGGGGGTTGGAATGAGCAGTTCTTC,CASSLKGGWNEQFF
13,many,TRBD2,TRBJ2-3,TRBV5-1,TGCGCCAGCGGACTAGCGGGCTATGATACGCAGTATTTT,CASGLAGYDTQYF
13,many,-,TRBJ2-7,TRBV7-7,TGTGCTAGCAGCTTAGAATTCCGGGACGAGCAGTACTTC,CASSLEFRDEQYF
14,-,-,TRBJ1-1,TRBV4-2,TGTGCCAGCAGCCAAGGTGACAAGAACACTGAAGCTTTCTTT,CASSQGDKNTEAFF
15,many,TRBD1,TRBJ2-1,TRBV5-1,TGCGCCAGCAGCCTCCGGGACAGGCGACACAATGAGCAGTTCTTC,CASSLRDRRHNEQFF
12,-,TRBD1,TRBJ1-5,TRBV19,TGTGCCAGCAGGGGGCGCTTTCAGCCCCAGCATTTT,CASRGRFQPQHF
14,many,-,TRBJ1-1,TRBV12-3/TRBV12-4,TGTGCCAGCAGTACGGGGACGGTCTGGACTGAAGCTTTCTTT,CASSTGTVWTEAFF
12,-,-,TRBJ2-5,TRBV20-1,TGCAGTGCTAACCAGGGACACGAGACCCAGTACTTC,CSANQGHETQYF
15,many,TRBD1,TRBJ1-5,TRBV12-3/TRBV12-4,TGTGCCAGCAGTCCCCGGGACAGGGTCAATCAGCCCCAGCATTTT,CASSPRDRVNQPQHF
14,few,-,TRBJ1-3,TRBV25-1,TGTGCCAGCAGTGGCCAGAACCTCGGAAACACCATATATTTT,CASSGQNLGNTIYF
13,-,-,TRBJ1-1,TRBV20-1,TGCAGTGCTAGAGATTTCTGGGGGCTGGAAGCTTTCTTT,CSARDFWGLEAFF
14,many,-,TRBJ2-3,TRBV20-1,TGCAGTGCTAGAGATGAGGGGGGGGCAGATACGCAGTATTTT,CSARDEGGADTQYF
14,many,-,TRBJ2-1,TRBV20-1,TGCAGTGCTAGAGGGCTGGCGGGGTTCAATGAGCAGTTCTTC,CSARGLAGFNEQFF
15,few,TRBD2,TRBJ2-1,TRBV7-2,TGTGCCAGCAGCTTAGAGGGATGGACTAGCGCTGAGCAGTTCTTC,CASSLEGWTSAEQFF
16,many,TRBD1,TRBJ2-6,TRBV27,TGTGCCAGCAGTTCAACAGGGGTCTCTGGGTCCAACGTCCTGACTTTC,CASSSTGVSGSNVLTF
14,many,-,TRBJ2-3,TRBV5-1,TGCGCCAGCAGCTCCGGACAGTACACAGATACGCAGTATTTT,CASSSGQYTDTQYF
15,few,-,TRBJ2-1,TRBV24-1,TGTGCCACCAGTGATGGTCAGGCGGCCTACAATGAGCAGTTCTTC,CATSDGQAAYNEQFF
15,-,TRBD1,TRBJ2-5,TRBV20-1,TGCAGTGCTAGACCTCTACAGGGGACCCAAGAGACCCAGTACTTC,CSARPLQGTQETQYF
15,few,-,TRBJ2-5,TRBV28,TGTGCCAGCAGTTTACCGCAGGGGGGAGGAGAGACCCAGTACTTC,CASSLPQGGGETQYF
16,many,TRBD2,TRBJ2-1,TRBV5-1,TGCGCCAGCAGCTTGGGTCTCGAAGCGGGGTACAATGAGCAGTTCTTC,CASSLGLEAGYNEQFF
13,-,-,TRBJ1-2,TRBV12-3/TRBV12-4,TGTGCCAGCAGCCCGCGACGCACCTATGGCTACACCTTC,CASSPRRTYGYTF
17,-,TRBD2,TRBJ2-6,TRBV7-9,TGTGCCAGCAGCTCGACAGAGCTAGCGGCCGGGGCCAACGTCCTGACTTTC,CASSSTELAAGANVLTF
15,-,-,TRBJ1-2,TRBV4-3,TGCGCCAGCAGCCAATTTTGGCTCAGTTTAAATGGCTACACCTTC,CASSQFWLSLNGYTF
13,-,-,TRBJ2-1,TRBV20-1,TGCAGTGCTAGAGTGGACAGTTACAATGAGCAGTTCTTC,CSARVDSYNEQFF
13,few,-,TRBJ2-3,TRBV12-3/TRBV12-4,TGTGCCAGCAAAGACAAAGGCACAGATACGCAGTATTTT,CASKDKGTDTQYF
13,many,-,TRBJ2-2,TRBV20-1,TGCAGTGCTAGAGTAGCGGTAGAGGGGGAGCTGTTTTTT,CSARVAVEGELFF
15,-,TRBD2,TRBJ2-7,TRBV7-8,TGTGCCAGCAGCCCCTCGAGCGGGAGCTCCTACGAGCAGTACTTC,CASSPSSGSSYEQYF
14,many,-,TRBJ2-5,TRBV6-2/TRBV6-3,TGTGCCAGCAGTTACCGCCACAGTGCGGAGACCCAGTACTTC,CASSYRHSAETQYF
17,-,-,TRBJ2-2,TRBV12-3/TRBV12-4,TGTGCCAGCAGTCCGGGGGTTTGGGTGATGAACACCGGGGAGCTGTTTTTT,CASSPGVWVMNTGELFF
14,many,-,TRBJ2-7,TRBV20-1,TGCAGTGCTAGAGATGGGCTTTTGGGGGACGAGCAGTACTTC,CSARDGLLGDEQYF
14,-,-,TRBJ1-5,TRBV25-1,TGTGCCAGCAGTGGCCCAGGGGCGAGTCAGCCCCAGCATTTT,CASSGPGASQPQHF
16,-,TRBD1,TRBJ1-5,TRBV12-3/TRBV12-4,TGTGCCAGCAGTCTAACCGGGACAGGGAGGAGTCAGCCCCAGCATTTT,CASSLTGTGRSQPQHF
12,many,-,TRBJ2-7,TRBV12-3/TRBV12-4,TGTGCCAGCCGAGCGGGCTCCTACGAGCAGTACTTC,CASRAGSYEQYF
13,many,-,TRBJ1-2,TRBV10-3,TGTGCCATCAGTGAGTCGGATACCTATGGCTACACCTTC,CAISESDTYGYTF
16,many,TRBD1,TRBJ2-3,TRBV2,TGTGCCAGCATAAGCGACAGGGGGCGAGGGGCAGATACGCAGTATTTT,CASISDRGRGADTQYF
14,few,-,TRBJ2-7,TRBV5-1,TGCGCCAGCAGCTTGCGGCTCGGGGTCTACGAGCAGTACTTC,CASSLRLGVYEQYF